This TCR beta chain originates from a study of T cells in Graves' hyperthyroidism and ophthalmopathy. Study summary: Pretreatment peripheral blood was obtained at initial diagnosis. General study findings and limits: The model anticipated ophthalmopathy a median approximately 6.6 months pre-onset. Most expanded thyroid clonotypes above 0.001 recurred in blood.

Template material for amplifying TCR beta CDR3 regions consisted of RNA transcripts. RT-PCR in the first round (using the HTBI primer set) targeted the TCR CDR3. TCRdb used MiXCR to reprocess the multiplex PCR reads, holding one entry per CDR3 protein. Of around 300,000 distinct CDR3 sequences in the sample, roughly an eighth are singletons; the top ten hold approximately 35%. Ophthalmopathy cases met thresholds of Clinical Activity Score at least 3, NOSPECS grade at least 4 and duration under 3 months. In its sample, this clonotype was seen many times. Its antigen is unidentified. Deletions cut 0 bases from V and 7 bases from J, with 12 bases between. Per germline, CDR1 LGHDT and CDR2 YNNKEL (reference sequence). CDR3 size: 14 residues.

The TCR comes from a woman aged 40 to 50 with Graves' ophthalmopathy. The sample consisted of blood. The chain has TRBV3-1 and TRBJ1-1; a possible D gene is TRBD1 (6 bases). The CDR3 protein is CASSQEPRGGEAFF. DNA for the CDR3: TGTGCCAGCAGCCAAGAGCCCAGGGGAGGTGAAGCTTTCTTT.